The entry that follows covers one T cell receptor beta chain sequence. Its specificity is not known. Time point given: week 23, last vaccination. The vaccine gave 300 ug of a 20-mer mutant IDH1 peptide subcutaneously per dose. The V end was cut by 5 bases, the J end by 6 bases, with 18 bases between. Germline V gene lookup returns CDR1 LNHDA and CDR2 SQIVND (reference sequence). CDR3 length: 15 residues. The data derive from a study of a mutant IDH1 vaccine in newly diagnosed glioma. Study outcomes and limitations: Altogether, 93.3% of patients exhibited vaccine-induced immune responses.

Profiling relied on immunoSEQ multiplex PCR, and the TCRdb table lists in-frame clones only, not all of them. Of around 85,000 clones detected, 85% appear once; the ten largest clones hold around 2%. The source of this sequence is a man aged 25 to 45 with glioma. Some clones in this sample may be carry-over from other donors' samples. Sequenced material: PBMCs, taken from a glioma patient whose treatment included an IDH1 peptide vaccine. The chain employs TRBV19 and TRBJ2-3; TRBD2 might be the D (6 bases). The CDR3 loop is CASSGRGLRGDTQYF. The CDR3 nucleotides are TGTGCCAGTAGTGGAAGGGGACTTCGGGGGGATACGCAGTATTTT.